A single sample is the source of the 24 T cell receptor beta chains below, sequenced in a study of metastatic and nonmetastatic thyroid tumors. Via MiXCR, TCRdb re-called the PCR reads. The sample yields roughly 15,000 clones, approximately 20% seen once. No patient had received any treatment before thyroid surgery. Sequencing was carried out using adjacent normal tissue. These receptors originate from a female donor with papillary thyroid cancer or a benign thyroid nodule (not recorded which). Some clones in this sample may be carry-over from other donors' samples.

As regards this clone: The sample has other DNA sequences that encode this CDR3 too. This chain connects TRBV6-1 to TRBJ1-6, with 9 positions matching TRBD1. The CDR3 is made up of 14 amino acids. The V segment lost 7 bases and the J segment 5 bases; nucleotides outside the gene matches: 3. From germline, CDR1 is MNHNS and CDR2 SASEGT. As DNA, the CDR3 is TGTGCCAGCACCGGACAGGGGAATAATTCACCCCTCCACTTT. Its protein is CASTGQGNNSPLHF.

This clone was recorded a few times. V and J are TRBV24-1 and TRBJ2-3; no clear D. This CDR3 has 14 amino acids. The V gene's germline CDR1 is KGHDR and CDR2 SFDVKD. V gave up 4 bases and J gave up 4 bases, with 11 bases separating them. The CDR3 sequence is CATSDPSEADTQYF. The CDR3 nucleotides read TGTGCCACCAGTGACCCATCAGAAGCAGATACGCAGTATTTT.

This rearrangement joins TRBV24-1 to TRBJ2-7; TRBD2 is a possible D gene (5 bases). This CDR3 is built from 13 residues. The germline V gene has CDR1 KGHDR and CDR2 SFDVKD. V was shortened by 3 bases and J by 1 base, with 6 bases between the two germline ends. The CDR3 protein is CATSDTGSYEQYF. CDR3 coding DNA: TGTGCCACCAGTGATACGGGGTCCTACGAGCAGTACTTC.

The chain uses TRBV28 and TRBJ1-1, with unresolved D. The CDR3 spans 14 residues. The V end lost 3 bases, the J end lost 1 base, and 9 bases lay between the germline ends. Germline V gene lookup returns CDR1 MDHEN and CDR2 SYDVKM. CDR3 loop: CASSFPWTNTEAFF. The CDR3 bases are TGTGCCAGCAGTTTCCCTTGGACGAACACTGAAGCTTTCTTT.

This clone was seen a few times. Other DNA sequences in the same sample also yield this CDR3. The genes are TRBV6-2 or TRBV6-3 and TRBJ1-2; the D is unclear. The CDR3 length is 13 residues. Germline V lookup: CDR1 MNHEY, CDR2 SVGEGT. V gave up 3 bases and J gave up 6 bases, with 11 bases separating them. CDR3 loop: CASSYKAVNGYTF. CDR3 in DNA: TGTGCCAGCAGTTATAAGGCAGTCAATGGCTACACCTTC.

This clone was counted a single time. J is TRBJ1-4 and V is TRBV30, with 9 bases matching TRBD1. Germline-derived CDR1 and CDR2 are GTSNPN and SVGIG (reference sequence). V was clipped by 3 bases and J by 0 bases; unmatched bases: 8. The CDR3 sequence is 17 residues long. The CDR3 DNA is TGTGCCTGGAGAGCTGGGACAGGGTATACAACTAATGAAAAACTGTTTTTT. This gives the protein CAWRAGTGYTTNEKLFF.

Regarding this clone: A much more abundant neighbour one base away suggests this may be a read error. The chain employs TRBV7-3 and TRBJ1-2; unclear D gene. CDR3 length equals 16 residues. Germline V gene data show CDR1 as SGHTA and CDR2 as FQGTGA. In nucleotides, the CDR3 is TGTGCCAGCAGCTCAAAGGACCGAGCACCTAACTATGGTTACACCTTC. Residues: CASSSKDRAPNYGYTF.

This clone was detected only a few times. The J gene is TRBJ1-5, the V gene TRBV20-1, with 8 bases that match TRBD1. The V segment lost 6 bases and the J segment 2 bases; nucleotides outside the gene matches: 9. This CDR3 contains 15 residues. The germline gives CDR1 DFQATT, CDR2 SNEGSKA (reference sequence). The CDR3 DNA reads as TGCAGTGCGCACAGGGGGGGCTCGGGCAATCAGCCCCAGCATTTT. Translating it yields CSAHRGGSGNQPQHF.

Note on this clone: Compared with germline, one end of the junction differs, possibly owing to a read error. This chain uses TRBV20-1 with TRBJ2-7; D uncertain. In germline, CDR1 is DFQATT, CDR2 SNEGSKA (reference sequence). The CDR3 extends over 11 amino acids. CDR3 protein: CSARTTYEHYF. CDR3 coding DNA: TGCAGTGCTAGGACAACCTACGAGCATTACTTC.

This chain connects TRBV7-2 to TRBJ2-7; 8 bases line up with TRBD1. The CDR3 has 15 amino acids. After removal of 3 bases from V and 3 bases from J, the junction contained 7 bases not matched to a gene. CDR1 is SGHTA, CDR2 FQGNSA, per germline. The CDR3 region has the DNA TGTGCCAGCAGCTTCTCCGGACAGGGTTACTACGAGCAGTACTTC. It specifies CASSFSGQGYYEQYF.

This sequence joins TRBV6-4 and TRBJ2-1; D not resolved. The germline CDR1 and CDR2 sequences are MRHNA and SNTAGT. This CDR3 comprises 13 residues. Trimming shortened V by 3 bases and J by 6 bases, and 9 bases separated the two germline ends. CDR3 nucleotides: TGTGCCAGCAGTGAGATCCCGGGCAATGAGCAGTTCTTC. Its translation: CASSEIPGNEQFF.

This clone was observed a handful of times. The CDR3 nucleotides are TGCGCCAGCAGCCAAGGCCAGATCAACGACATTCAGTACTTC. Its translation is CASSQGQINDIQYF. V gene TRBV4-1 combines with J gene TRBJ2-4, with D uncertain. Per germline, CDR1 MGHRA and CDR2 YSYEKL. V was cut by 1 base and J by 8 bases, with 12 bases left in between. The CDR3 runs 14 residues.

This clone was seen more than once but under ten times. The CDR3 loop is CASAPRDSGNTIYF. DNA of the CDR3: TGTGCCAGCGCGCCTAGAGACTCTGGAAACACCATATATTTT. V usage is TRBV18 and J usage is TRBJ1-3; D remains unclear. CDR1 and CDR2 (germline): KGHSH, LQKENI. V was cut by 8 bases and J by 0 bases, with 11 bases left in between. The CDR3 has 14 residues. The variable domain in full, completed from reference TRBV18 and TRBJ1-3, reads NAGVMQNPRHLVRRRGQEARLRCSPMKGHSHVYWYRQLPEEGLKFMVYLQKENIIDESGMPKERFSAEFPKEGPSILRIQQVVRGDSAAYFCASAPRDSGNTIYFGEGSWLTVV.

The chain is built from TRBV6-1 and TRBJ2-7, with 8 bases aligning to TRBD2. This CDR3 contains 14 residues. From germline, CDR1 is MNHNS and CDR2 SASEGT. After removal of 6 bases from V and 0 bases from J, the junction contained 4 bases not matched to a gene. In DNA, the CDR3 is TGTGCCAGCAGCTTAGCGGGGCTCTCCTACGAGCAGTACTTC. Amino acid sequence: CASSLAGLSYEQYF.

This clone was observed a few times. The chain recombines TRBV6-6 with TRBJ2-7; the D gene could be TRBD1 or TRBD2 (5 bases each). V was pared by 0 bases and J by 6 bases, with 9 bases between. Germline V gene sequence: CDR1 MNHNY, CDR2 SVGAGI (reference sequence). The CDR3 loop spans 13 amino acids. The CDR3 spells CASSYSRGGEQYF. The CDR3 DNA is TGTGCCAGCAGTTACTCGAGGGGCGGCGAGCAGTACTTC.

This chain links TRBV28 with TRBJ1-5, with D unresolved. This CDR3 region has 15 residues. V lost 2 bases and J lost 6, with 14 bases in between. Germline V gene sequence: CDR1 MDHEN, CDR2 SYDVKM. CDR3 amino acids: CASSLGGLSGQPQHF. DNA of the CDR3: TGTGCCAGCAGTTTAGGAGGACTGTCTGGTCAGCCCCAGCATTTT.

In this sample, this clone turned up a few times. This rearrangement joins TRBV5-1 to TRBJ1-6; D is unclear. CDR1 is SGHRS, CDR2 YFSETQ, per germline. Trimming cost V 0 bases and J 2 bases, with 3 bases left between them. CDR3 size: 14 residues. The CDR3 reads CASSLAPYNSPLHF. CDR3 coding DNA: TGCGCCAGCAGCTTGGCTCCCTATAATTCACCCCTCCACTTT.

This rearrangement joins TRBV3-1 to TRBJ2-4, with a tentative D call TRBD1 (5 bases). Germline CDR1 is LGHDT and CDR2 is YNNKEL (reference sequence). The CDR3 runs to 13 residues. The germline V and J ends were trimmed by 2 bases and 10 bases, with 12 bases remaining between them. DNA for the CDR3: TGTGCCAGCAGCCAATCTGACAGCCCTATTCAGTACTTC. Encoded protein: CASSQSDSPIQYF.

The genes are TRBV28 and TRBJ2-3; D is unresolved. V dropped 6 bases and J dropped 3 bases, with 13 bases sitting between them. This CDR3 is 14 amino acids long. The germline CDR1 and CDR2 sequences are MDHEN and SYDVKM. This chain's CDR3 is CASSLEVGTDTQYF. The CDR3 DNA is TGTGCCAGCAGCCTTGAGGTCGGGACAGATACGCAGTATTTT.

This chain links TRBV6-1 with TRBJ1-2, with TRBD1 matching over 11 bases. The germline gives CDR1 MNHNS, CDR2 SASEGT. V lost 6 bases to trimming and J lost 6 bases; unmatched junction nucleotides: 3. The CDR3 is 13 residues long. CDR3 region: CASRGQGADGYTF. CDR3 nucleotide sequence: TGTGCCAGCAGAGGACAGGGGGCTGATGGCTACACCTTC.

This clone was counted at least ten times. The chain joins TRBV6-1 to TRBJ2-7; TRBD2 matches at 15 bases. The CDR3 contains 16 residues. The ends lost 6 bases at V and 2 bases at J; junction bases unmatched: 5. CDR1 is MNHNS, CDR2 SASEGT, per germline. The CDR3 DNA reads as TGTGCCAGCAGGGAGGGACTAGCGGGAGGTCCCTACGAGCAGTACTTC. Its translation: CASREGLAGGPYEQYF.

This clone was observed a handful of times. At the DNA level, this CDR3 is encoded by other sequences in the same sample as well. CDR3 residues: CASRLTGGSYNEQFF. The CDR3 DNA is TGTGCCAGTAGACTTACAGGGGGGTCTTACAATGAGCAGTTCTTC. V is TRBV6-2 or TRBV6-3 and J is TRBJ2-1; TRBD1 aligns across 8 bases. Trimming took 9 bases from V and 4 from J; bases not matched to a gene: 11. CDR3 size: 15 residues. CDR1 and CDR2 from the germline V gene are MNHEY and SVGEGT.

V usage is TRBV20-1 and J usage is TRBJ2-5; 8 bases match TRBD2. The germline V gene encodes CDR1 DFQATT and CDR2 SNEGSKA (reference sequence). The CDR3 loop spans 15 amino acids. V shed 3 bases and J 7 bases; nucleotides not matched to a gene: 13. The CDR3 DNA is TGCAGTGCTAGTATTGTTAGCGGGACCGCAGGGACCCAGTACTTC. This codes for CSASIVSGTAGTQYF.

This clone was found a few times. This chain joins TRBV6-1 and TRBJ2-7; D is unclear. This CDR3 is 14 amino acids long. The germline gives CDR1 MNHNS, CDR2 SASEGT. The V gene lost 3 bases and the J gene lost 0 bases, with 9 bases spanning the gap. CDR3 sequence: CASSDQQTSYEQYF. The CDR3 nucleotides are TGTGCCAGCAGTGACCAGCAGACCTCCTACGAGCAGTACTTC.